This is a list of T cell receptor beta chains from one sample in a study of T cells in Graves' hyperthyroidism and ophthalmopathy. TCRdb redid the calling of the multiplex PCR reads with MiXCR, one entry per CDR3 protein. Seen here are some 550,000 distinct CDR3 sequences, around 20% observed once, and the top ten hold more than 20%. The source material was blood. These receptors all stem from a man in his late teens or twenties with Graves' hyperthyroidism. Both conserved end residues are part of each CDR3. Fields, in order: V gene, clone size, J gene, D gene, CDR3 protein, CDR3 DNA. A D gene is named only where the DNA matches it firmly. The size field is filled for only some rows; it gives once, few, many or a size class.

V: TRBV19; size: few; J: TRBJ2-2; D: TRBD2; CDR3: CASSPERISGGANTGELFF; DNA: TGTGCCAGTAGTCCGGAAAGAATTAGCGGGGGGGCGAACACCGGGGAGCTGTTTTTT
V: TRBV13; size: -; J: TRBJ2-7; D: -; CDR3: CASSMTYGGRNVGQYF; DNA: TGTGCCAGCAGCATGACCTACGGGGGACGTAATGTGGGGCAGTACTTC
V: TRBV2; size: -; J: TRBJ2-7; D: -; CDR3: CASSVTTTYEQYF; DNA: TGTGCCAGCAGCGTGACAACCACCTACGAGCAGTACTTC
V: TRBV11-1; size: many; J: TRBJ1-2; D: -; CDR3: CASSLALRTPDGYGYTF; DNA: TGTGCCAGCAGCTTAGCGCTAAGGACCCCGGACGGCTATGGCTACACCTTC
V: TRBV5-1; size: -; J: TRBJ2-5; D: TRBD1; CDR3: CASSLAGTGAWETQYF; DNA: TGCGCCAGCAGCTTGGCCGGGACAGGGGCTTGGGAGACCCAGTACTTC
V: TRBV4-2; size: -; J: TRBJ2-2; D: TRBD1; CDR3: CASSPSTGGGTGELFF; DNA: TGTGCCAGCAGCCCTTCAACAGGGGGCGGCACCGGGGAGCTGTTTTTT
V: TRBV19; size: -; J: TRBJ2-1; D: -; CDR3: CASSRGPNKGNEQFF; DNA: TGTGCCAGTAGTAGGGGCCCAAACAAGGGGAATGAGCAGTTCTTC
V: TRBV12-3/TRBV12-4; size: many; J: TRBJ1-5; D: -; CDR3: CASSQSGTNNQPQHF; DNA: TGTGCCAGCAGTCAATCCGGGACAAATAATCAGCCCCAGCATTTT
V: TRBV30; size: -; J: TRBJ1-5; D: TRBD1; CDR3: CAYTQGGRGSNQPQHF; DNA: TGTGCCTACACCCAAGGGGGCCGGGGTAGCAATCAGCCCCAGCATTTT
V: TRBV6-1; size: many; J: TRBJ2-7; D: TRBD1; CDR3: CASSEADRGEQYF; DNA: TGTGCCAGCAGTGAGGCCGACAGGGGCGAGCAGTACTTC
V: TRBV12-3/TRBV12-4; size: many; J: TRBJ2-5; D: TRBD1; CDR3: CASTAGTVQETQYF; DNA: TGTGCCAGCACCGCCGGGACAGTTCAAGAGACCCAGTACTTC
V: TRBV6-1; size: few; J: TRBJ1-1; D: -; CDR3: CASSEISGQMNTEAFF; DNA: TGTGCCAGCAGTGAAATAAGTGGGCAGATGAACACTGAAGCTTTCTTT
V: TRBV6-2/TRBV6-3; size: many; J: TRBJ2-2; D: -; CDR3: CASTNQPGAGELFF; DNA: TGTGCCAGCACCAATCAACCGGGGGCCGGGGAGCTGTTTTTT
V: TRBV12-3/TRBV12-4; size: -; J: TRBJ1-6; D: -; CDR3: CATSVWSLGDSPLHF; DNA: TGTGCCACGTCCGTATGGTCCTTGGGCGATTCACCCCTCCACTTT
V: TRBV14; size: many; J: TRBJ2-7; D: -; CDR3: CASSQVPTYEQYF; DNA: TGTGCCAGCAGCCAGGTACCCACCTACGAGCAGTACTTC
V: TRBV28; size: -; J: TRBJ2-7; D: TRBD1; CDR3: CASTTPGTVNYEQYF; DNA: TGTGCCAGCACCACGCCCGGGACAGTTAACTACGAGCAGTACTTC
V: TRBV6-2/TRBV6-3; size: many; J: TRBJ1-1; D: -; CDR3: CASSYSRSTEAFF; DNA: TGTGCCAGCAGTTATTCGCGGAGCACTGAAGCTTTCTTT
V: TRBV5-1; size: many; J: TRBJ2-5; D: TRBD1; CDR3: CASSLNGRGQETQYF; DNA: TGCGCCAGCAGCTTGAATGGCAGGGGGCAAGAGACCCAGTACTTC
V: TRBV11-3; size: many; J: TRBJ1-2; D: -; CDR3: CASSLDPGGVGYTF; DNA: TGTGCCAGCAGCTTAGATCCCGGGGGTGTAGGCTACACCTTC
V: TRBV2; size: few; J: TRBJ1-3; D: -; CDR3: CASSAEVGNTIYF; DNA: TGTGCCAGCAGTGCTGAGGTGGGAAACACCATATATTTT
V: TRBV6-1; size: -; J: TRBJ1-2; D: -; CDR3: CASSLSTGNGYTF; DNA: TGTGCCAGCAGCCTAAGTACAGGGAATGGCTACACCTTC
V: TRBV7-8; size: few; J: TRBJ1-2; D: -; CDR3: CASSSDSRAGYTF; DNA: TGTGCCAGCAGTTCGGACAGCCGGGCGGGCTACACCTTC
V: TRBV18; size: -; J: TRBJ2-4; D: -; CDR3: CASSPPSIAKNIQYF; DNA: TGTGCCAGCTCACCACCGTCTATAGCCAAAAACATTCAGTACTTC
V: TRBV9; size: -; J: TRBJ2-5; D: -; CDR3: CASSASSGEETQYF; DNA: TGTGCCAGCAGCGCAAGCTCAGGGGAGGAGACCCAGTACTTC
V: TRBV6-1; size: -; J: TRBJ1-1; D: -; CDR3: CASIRDGANTEAFF; DNA: TGTGCCAGCATACGGGACGGGGCGAACACTGAAGCTTTCTTT
V: TRBV7-2; size: many; J: TRBJ2-5; D: -; CDR3: CASSLVGLVLETQYF; DNA: TGTGCCAGCAGCTTAGTGGGGCTAGTCCTTGAGACCCAGTACTTC
V: TRBV29-1; size: many; J: TRBJ1-1; D: -; CDR3: CSASGGGGTEAFF; DNA: TGCAGCGCCTCTGGGGGAGGGGGGACTGAAGCTTTCTTT
V: TRBV4-2; size: -; J: TRBJ1-1; D: -; CDR3: CASSQRLITGPGTEAFF; DNA: TGTGCCAGCAGTCAGCGCCTCATTACAGGCCCGGGAACTGAAGCTTTCTTT
V: TRBV19; size: many; J: TRBJ1-5; D: -; CDR3: CASNAEGPHQPQHF; DNA: TGTGCCAGTAACGCGGAGGGTCCCCATCAGCCCCAGCATTTT
V: TRBV4-1; size: few; J: TRBJ1-2; D: -; CDR3: CASSPGAGADGYTF; DNA: TGCGCCAGCAGCCCCGGAGCAGGGGCAGATGGCTACACCTTC
V: TRBV20-1; size: many; J: TRBJ1-1; D: -; CDR3: CNAAFGTVEAFF; DNA: TGCAATGCTGCCTTTGGAACAGTCGAAGCTTTCTTT
V: TRBV20-1; size: many; J: TRBJ2-5; D: -; CDR3: CSAEGRGTLETQYF; DNA: TGCAGTGCCGAGGGGAGAGGGACTCTAGAGACCCAGTACTTC
V: TRBV5-5; size: few; J: TRBJ1-1; D: -; CDR3: CASSFSTGGEAFF; DNA: TGTGCCAGCAGCTTCAGTACCGGGGGTGAAGCTTTCTTT
V: TRBV5-1; size: many; J: TRBJ1-1; D: TRBD1; CDR3: CASSLGQGVSEAFF; DNA: TGCGCCAGCAGCTTGGGACAGGGGGTTTCTGAAGCTTTCTTT
V: TRBV6-2/TRBV6-3; size: many; J: TRBJ2-7; D: TRBD1; CDR3: CASSYNFPPDRDYPYEQYF; DNA: TGTGCCAGCAGTTACAACTTCCCCCCGGACAGGGATTACCCCTACGAGCAGTACTTC
V: TRBV6-5; size: many; J: TRBJ2-7; D: -; CDR3: CASSYYVGSSYEQYF; DNA: TGTGCCAGCAGTTACTACGTGGGGAGCTCCTACGAGCAGTACTTC
V: TRBV6-5; size: many; J: TRBJ1-5; D: -; CDR3: CASSYSGNSNQPQHF; DNA: TGTGCCAGCAGTTACTCCGGAAATAGCAATCAGCCCCAGCATTTT
V: TRBV6-1; size: -; J: TRBJ2-1; D: TRBD1; CDR3: CASSEGDRGQDEQFF; DNA: TGTGCCAGCAGTGAAGGGGACAGGGGCCAGGATGAGCAGTTCTTC
V: TRBV6-1; size: -; J: TRBJ1-3; D: TRBD1; CDR3: CASRSNRGYSGNTIYF; DNA: TGTGCCAGCAGGTCCAACAGGGGATACTCTGGAAACACCATATATTTT
V: TRBV20-1; size: few; J: TRBJ1-1; D: -; CDR3: CSARFTTGETEAFF; DNA: TGCAGTGCTAGATTTACGACAGGAGAAACTGAAGCTTTCTTT
V: TRBV30; size: many; J: TRBJ1-5; D: -; CDR3: CAWSTDRYNQPQHF; DNA: TGTGCCTGGAGTACCGACAGATACAATCAGCCCCAGCATTTT
V: TRBV28; size: few; J: TRBJ1-1; D: -; CDR3: CASSQKDSRAFF; DNA: TGTGCCAGCAGCCAGAAGGACAGTCGGGCTTTCTTT
V: TRBV12-3/TRBV12-4; size: -; J: TRBJ1-5; D: -; CDR3: CASSLEPRRAGGYNQPQHF; DNA: TGTGCCAGCAGTTTAGAACCCCGAAGGGCAGGTGGATACAATCAGCCCCAGCATTTT
V: TRBV30; size: many; J: TRBJ1-1; D: -; CDR3: CAWSLRGLNTEAFF; DNA: TGTGCCTGGAGTCTCCGAGGCCTGAACACTGAAGCTTTCTTT
V: TRBV19; size: many; J: TRBJ1-1; D: -; CDR3: CASSIMGLTGTFF; DNA: TGTGCCAGTAGTATCATGGGGCTCACTGGAACTTTCTTT
V: TRBV20-1; size: -; J: TRBJ2-7; D: -; CDR3: CSAAGTLRAYEQYF; DNA: TGCAGTGCTGCCGGGACTCTTAGGGCCTACGAGCAGTACTTC
V: TRBV29-1; size: many; J: TRBJ2-5; D: TRBD1; CDR3: CSVEPDRATQYF; DNA: TGCAGCGTTGAACCGGACAGGGCAACCCAGTACTTC
V: TRBV11-1; size: many; J: TRBJ1-2; D: -; CDR3: CASRGRYGKITDYGYTF; DNA: TGTGCCAGCAGGGGGCGGTACGGGAAAATAACGGACTATGGCTACACCTTC
V: TRBV19; size: -; J: TRBJ1-5; D: -; CDR3: CASSRRSTEPQHF; DNA: TGTGCCAGTAGTAGGAGGTCGACTGAGCCCCAGCATTTT
V: TRBV12-5; size: -; J: TRBJ2-7; D: -; CDR3: CASGLEDSTEQYF; DNA: TGTGCTAGTGGTTTGGAGGACAGCACCGAGCAGTACTTC
V: TRBV19; size: many; J: TRBJ1-1; D: -; CDR3: CASRGRTNTEAFF; DNA: TGTGCCAGTAGAGGACGGACGAACACTGAAGCTTTCTTT
V: TRBV2; size: few; J: TRBJ2-5; D: TRBD2; CDR3: CASSETSGGRETQYF; DNA: TGTGCCAGCAGTGAGACTAGCGGGGGGCGAGAGACCCAGTACTTC
V: TRBV19; size: -; J: TRBJ2-1; D: TRBD2; CDR3: CASSIRLAANEQFF; DNA: TGTGCCAGTAGTATAAGACTAGCGGCCAATGAGCAGTTCTTC
V: TRBV6-1; size: many; J: TRBJ1-1; D: -; CDR3: CASGEVWTDEAFF; DNA: TGTGCCAGCGGTGAGGTATGGACAGATGAAGCTTTCTTT